This TCR beta chain was observed in a study of shared clonotypes between healthy human individuals. All participating donors were Caucasian adults from Nashville, Tennessee. TCRdb's copy holds only in-frame clones and misses some; the assay was immunoSEQ multiplex PCR. This sample has just over 2,000,000 clones; 85% to 95% occur once, and the top ten carry 0.1% to 0.15%. The material sequenced was naive CD4+ T cells sorted from blood. Documented subset: CD45RA+ positively selected. This sequence was found in a man aged 18 to 30 in good health.

The CDR3 sequence is CASSLDRGTYEKLFF. DNA for the CDR3: TGTGCCAGCAGCTTAGATCGGGGGACCTATGAAAAACTGTTTTTT. This sequence joins TRBV7-9 and TRBJ1-4; a weak D match, TRBD1 (5 bases). V lost 1 base and J lost 6, with 12 bases in between. CDR3 length: 15 amino acids. The germline CDR1 and CDR2 sequences are SEHNR and FQNEAQ (reference sequence).